The 28 T cell receptor beta chains in this list originate from one sample, sequenced in a study of cytomegalovirus exposure and HLA in healthy donors. Generated by immunoSEQ multiplex PCR, the TCRdb table keeps only in-frame clones and is missing some. This sample has approximately 160,000 clones, with less than 90% found just once. Material: PBMCs. The receptor set was obtained from a man under 40 in good health and CMV-seropositive.

The chain recombines TRBV6-1 with TRBJ2-1; D gene ambiguous. Germline CDR1 reads MNHNS; CDR2 reads SASEGT. V was shortened by 6 bases and J by 7 bases, with 13 bases between the two germline ends. The CDR3 is 13 amino acids. For the CDR3, the DNA is TGTGCCAGCAGGGGTGATTCCGGGAATGAGCAGTTCTTC. Amino acids: CASRGDSGNEQFF.

This clone was observed a few times. The chain recombines TRBV2 with TRBJ1-1; D is unclear. The CDR3 is 13 residues long. V was clipped by 6 bases and J by 5 bases, with 13 bases between them. Per the germline V gene, CDR1 is SNHLY and CDR2 is FYNNEI. The CDR3 loop reads CASSEAGGTEAFF. The CDR3 DNA is TGTGCCAGCAGCGAGGCAGGCGGGACTGAAGCTTTCTTT.

Here the CDR3 DNA reads TGTGCCACCAGCAACAACAGAAGGTACAATGAGCAGTTCTTC. Its protein is CATSNNRRYNEQFF. This chain links TRBV15 with TRBJ2-1; D gene unclear. CDR1 is LNHNV and CDR2 is YYDKDF in the germline V gene (reference sequence). The CDR3 contains 14 residues. V dropped 4 bases and J dropped 4 bases, with 11 bases sitting between them. The full variable domain, in which reference TRBV15 and TRBJ2-1 provide the parts outside the CDR3, is DAMVIQNPRYQVTQFGKPVTLSCSQTLNHNVMYWYQQKSSQAPKLLFHYYDKDFNNEADTPDNFQSRRPNTSFCFLDIRSPGLGDTAMYLCATSNNRRYNEQFFGPGTRLTVL.

The chain combines TRBV7-9 with TRBJ2-7; 8 positions agree with TRBD1. The CDR3 runs to 16 residues. Germline V gene data show CDR1 as SEHNR and CDR2 as FQNEAQ (reference sequence). J lost 3 bases, V lost 4 bases, and 11 bases had no gene match. CDR3 sequence reads: CASSSSWTGLVYEQYF. The CDR3, as DNA: TGTGCCAGCAGCTCCAGTTGGACAGGGTTGGTCTACGAGCAGTACTTC.

The chain joins TRBV7-6 to TRBJ2-3, with 13 bases matching TRBD2. CDR3 length: 16 residues. The V gene's germline CDR1 is SGHVS and CDR2 FNYEAQ. Trimming cost V 3 bases and J 6 bases; bases outside gene matches: 6. The CDR3 is CASSLGTSGKWDTQYF. The CDR3 DNA follows: TGTGCCAGCAGCTTGGGGACTAGCGGGAAATGGGATACGCAGTATTTT.

This sequence joins TRBV30 and TRBJ2-2; tentative D call: TRBD1 (6 bases). The CDR3 has 15 amino acids. Trimming shortened V by 2 bases and J by 5 bases, and 15 bases separated the two germline ends. The V gene's germline CDR1 is GTSNPN and CDR2 SVGIG (reference sequence). The CDR3 nucleotides read TGTGCCTGGAGTCTATTTGATAGGGGGACCGGGGAGCTGTTTTTT. Encoded protein: CAWSLFDRGTGELFF.

This rearrangement joins TRBV9 to TRBJ1-2, with 8 bases fitting TRBD1. CDR1 is SGDLS and CDR2 is YYNGEE in the germline V gene. This CDR3 is 13 amino acids long. V lost 4 bases to trimming and J lost 3 bases; unmatched junction nucleotides: 2. CDR3 amino acids: CASSLDRDYGYTF. The CDR3 region has the DNA TGTGCCAGCAGCTTGGACAGGGACTATGGCTACACCTTC.

The V call is TRBV28, the J call TRBJ2-1; 8 bases are a match to TRBD2. J lost 5 bases, V lost 5 bases, and 8 bases had no gene match. Per germline, CDR1 MDHEN and CDR2 SYDVKM. The CDR3 extends over 15 amino acids. The DNA of the CDR3 is TGTGCCAGCAGTCCCCCGGGAGGGCCCCACAATGAGCAGTTCTTC. The encoded protein is CASSPPGGPHNEQFF.

The chain uses TRBV5-4 and TRBJ2-2; 7 nucleotides match TRBD1. The CDR3 is 16 residues long. The V segment lost 2 bases and the J segment 2 bases; nucleotides outside the gene matches: 6. From germline, CDR1 is SGHNT and CDR2 YYREEE (reference sequence). Here the CDR3 reads CASSLLTGVNTGELFF. As DNA, the CDR3 is TGTGCCAGCAGCTTACTAACAGGGGTTAACACCGGGGAGCTGTTTTTT.

Here the CDR3 reads CASRGDRLAEQYF. The CDR3 coding sequence is TGCGCCAGCAGAGGGGACAGGTTAGCCGAGCAGTACTTC. The chain uses TRBV10-1 and TRBJ2-7, with TRBD1 matching 8 bases. The CDR3 consists of 13 residues. Germline V gives CDR1 WNHNN, CDR2 SYGVQD (reference sequence). The V segment lost 6 bases and the J segment 6 bases; nucleotides outside the gene matches: 7.

This clone was found once. The J gene is TRBJ2-3, the V gene TRBV30; weak D call: TRBD2 (6 bases). Germline V gives CDR1 GTSNPN, CDR2 SVGIG (reference sequence). V shed 1 base and J shed 5 bases, with 22 bases lying between them. This CDR3 is 17 amino acids long. The CDR3 region is CAWSADLEGRERDTQYF. CDR3 bases: TGTGCCTGGAGTGCGGACCTTGAGGGACGGGAGAGAGATACGCAGTATTTT. The full variable domain, its missing parts supplied by reference TRBV30 and TRBJ2-3, is SQTIHQWPATLVQPVGSPLSLECTVEGTSNPNLYWYRQAAGRGLQLLFYSVGIGQISSEVPQNLSASRPQDRQFILSSKKLLLSDSGFYLCAWSADLEGRERDTQYFGPGTRLTVL.

The chain links TRBV6-1 to TRBJ2-1; weak D call: TRBD2 (6 bases). Trimming removed 8 bases at V and 12 bases at J, with 20 bases between. From germline, CDR1 is MNHNS and CDR2 SASEGT. CDR3 length: 13 amino acids. The CDR3 sequence: CASLGGRDQAQFF. In DNA form, the CDR3 reads TGTGCCAGCTTGGGGGGAAGGGACCAGGCGCAGTTCTTC.

V and J are TRBV5-8 and TRBJ2-3; perhaps TRBD2 as D (6 bases). The V end lost 1 base, the J end lost 3 bases, and 12 bases lay between the germline ends. This CDR3 contains 15 residues. Germline CDR1 is SGHTS and CDR2 is YDEGEE. The CDR3 protein is CASSLWAGPTDTQYF. The DNA of the CDR3 is TGTGCCAGCAGCTTGTGGGCGGGGCCAACAGATACGCAGTATTTT.

The rearrangement uses TRBV19 and TRBJ2-5; 7 bases line up with TRBD1. The CDR3 runs to 14 residues. Germline lookup yields CDR1 LNHDA and CDR2 SQIVND (reference sequence). J gave up 1 base and V 5 bases, and 4 bases lay outside the gene matches. The DNA of the CDR3 is TGTGCCAGTAGTCTTGGGACAGCCCAAGAGACCCAGTACTTC. It translates to CASSLGTAQETQYF.

CDR3 nucleotide sequence: TGTGCCAGCAGCAAAGTTAAGCAGCCGACAGAAAAAAACATTCAGTACTTC. Translation gives CASSKVKQPTEKNIQYF. The chain has TRBV21-1 and TRBJ2-4; TRBD1, as called in the table, went unchecked against the DNA. TRBV21-1 is a documented pseudogene. The CDR3 sequence is 17 residues long.

The chain couples TRBV11-2 to TRBJ2-1, with D unresolved. Trimming cost V 1 base and J 9 bases, with 4 bases left between them. Per the germline V gene, CDR1 is SGHAT and CDR2 is FQNNGV. The CDR3 runs 11 residues. The CDR3 bases are TGTGCCAGCAGCTTAGGTATTGAGCAGTTCTTC. It codes for CASSLGIEQFF. Based on the CDR3 plus reference TRBV11-2 and TRBJ2-1, the full variable domain is EAGVAQSPRYKIIEKRQSVAFWCNPISGHATLYWYQQILGQGPKLLIQFQNNGVVDDSQLPKDRFSAERLKGVDSTLKIQPAKLEDSAVYLCASSLGIEQFFGPGTRLTVL.

This chain connects TRBV30 to TRBJ2-5, with 9 bases lining up with TRBD1. The J segment lost 5 bases and the V segment lost 8 bases, leaving 21 bases of the junction unmatched. CDR3 length: 17 residues. The germline CDR1 and CDR2 sequences are GTSNPN and SVGIG (reference sequence). Here the CDR3 reads CAAGTGWLTGLPETQYF. CDR3 sequence (DNA): TGTGCCGCCGGGACAGGGTGGCTAACTGGTCTCCCCGAGACCCAGTACTTC.

The J gene is TRBJ1-1, the V gene TRBV6-1; no firm D call. Trimming cost V 7 bases and J 1 base, with 10 bases left between them. CDR1 is MNHNS and CDR2 is SASEGT in the germline V gene. This CDR3 contains 13 residues. DNA for the CDR3: TGTGCCAGCAAAGAGAACAGGAACACTGAAGCTTTCTTT. It codes for CASKENRNTEAFF.

This chain uses TRBV11-2 with TRBJ2-2; the D gene is possibly TRBD2 (5 bases). The germline gives CDR1 SGHAT, CDR2 FQNNGV. The V and J ends lost 3 bases and 3 bases respectively, with 14 bases between them. CDR3 size: 16 residues. CDR3 sequence (DNA): TGTGCCAGCAGCTTTTCGGTAGCGCGGGACACCGGGGAGCTGTTTTTT. The encoded protein is CASSFSVARDTGELFF.

The chain is built from TRBV7-2 and TRBJ2-6, with 10 bases fitting TRBD2. Trimming removed 0 bases from V and 4 bases from J; junction bases left unmatched: 12. In germline, CDR1 is SGHTA, CDR2 FQGNSA. This CDR3 region has 20 residues. The CDR3: CASSLALAGGFSTGANVLTF. CDR3 coding DNA: TGTGCCAGCAGCTTAGCCTTAGCGGGAGGCTTTTCTACCGGGGCCAACGTCCTGACTTTC.

V and J are TRBV28 and TRBJ2-3; 7 bases are a match to TRBD2. Trimming cost V 7 bases and J 6 bases; bases outside gene matches: 7. This CDR3 contains 13 residues. The germline V gene has CDR1 MDHEN and CDR2 SYDVKM. CDR3 region: CASISGPLDTQYF. The CDR3 bases are TGTGCCAGCATTAGCGGGCCACTGGATACGCAGTATTTT.

This clone appeared once. The CDR3 sequence: CASSDRKTNYGYTF. The CDR3 coding sequence is TGCGCCAGCAGTGACAGGAAAACCAACTATGGCTACACCTTC. The J gene is TRBJ1-2, the V gene TRBV10-1, with D unclear. The CDR3 runs 14 residues. Looked up from germline, CDR1 is WNHNN and CDR2 is SYGVQD (reference sequence). Trimming left V 3 bases short and J 2 bases short, with 10 bases between.

This clone was found once. The CDR3 coding sequence is TGTGCCAGCAGCAGGCAGGGGTGGGACGAGCAGTACTTC. Amino acid sequence: CASSRQGWDEQYF. V gene TRBV9 combines with J gene TRBJ2-7, with D maybe TRBD1 (6 bases). Trimming removed 4 bases from V and 5 bases from J, with 13 bases in between. Germline lookup yields CDR1 SGDLS and CDR2 YYNGEE. This CDR3 comprises 13 residues. Looking up the rest from reference TRBV9 and TRBJ2-7 gives the full variable domain: DSGVTQTPKHLITATGQRVTLRCSPRSGDLSVYWYQQSLDQGLQFLIQYYNGEERAKGNILERFSAQQFPDLHSELNLSSLELGDSALYFCASSRQGWDEQYFGPGTRLTVT.

V and J are TRBV4-1 and TRBJ2-7; D not certain. Germline assignment: CDR1 MGHRA and CDR2 YSYEKL. This CDR3 has 16 residues. Trimming took 4 bases from V and 0 from J, leaving 16 bases between them. The CDR3 spells CASSRLRLPFSYEQYF. Here the CDR3 DNA reads TGCGCCAGCAGCCGCCTAAGACTTCCTTTCTCCTACGAGCAGTACTTC.

The rearrangement links TRBV27 to TRBJ2-1, with 8 bases fitting TRBD2. CDR1 is MNHEY and CDR2 is SMNVEV in the germline V gene (reference sequence). The CDR3 runs to 15 residues. V lost 6 bases, J lost 5 bases, and 9 bases stayed unmatched. This chain's CDR3 is CASSLPLAGNNEQFF. As DNA, the CDR3 is TGTGCCAGCAGCCTACCGCTAGCGGGTAACAATGAGCAGTTCTTC.

The chain links TRBV7-2 to TRBJ2-1, with 8 bases that match TRBD2. Trimming removed 5 bases from V and 8 bases from J; junction bases left unmatched: 2. The CDR3 runs 12 residues. The germline CDR1 and CDR2 sequences are SGHTA and FQGNSA. The CDR3 DNA reads TGTGCCAGCAGCACCGGGGGGGATGAGCAGTTCTTC. Its translation is CASSTGGDEQFF.

This clone was recorded a few times. The rearrangement uses TRBV7-9 and TRBJ1-1; D is unclear. This CDR3 is built from 11 residues. In germline, CDR1 is SEHNR, CDR2 FQNEAQ (reference sequence). Trimming left V 4 bases short and J 5 bases short, with 5 bases between. The CDR3 is CASSSFTEAFF. CDR3 nucleotides: TGTGCCAGCAGCTCATTTACTGAAGCTTTCTTT.

The chain carries TRBV11-3 and TRBJ2-7; D gene ambiguous. The CDR3 is 15 residues long. Germline CDR1 and CDR2: SGHNT and YENEEA. Trimming cost V 1 base and J 0 bases, with 10 bases left between them. CDR3 in DNA: TGTGCCAGCAGCTTAGCTTGTGCCAGCTCCTACGAGCAGTACTTC. The encoded protein is CASSLACASSYEQYF. The whole variable domain, filled in from reference TRBV11-3 and TRBJ2-7, reads EAGVVQSPRYKIIEKKQPVAFWCNPISGHNTLYWYLQNLGQGPELLIRYENEEAVDDSQLPKDRFSAERLKGVDSTLKIQPAELGDSAVYLCASSLACASSYEQYFGPGTRLTVT.